The T cell receptor (beta chain) under discussion was sequenced for a study of blood T cell repertoires in COVID-19. Study as a whole: T cells, B-cell-depleted T cells, or PBMCs supplied cDNA or gDNA.

In the original analysis: Nucleated cell number was recorded as an estimate derived from reference gene primer amplification. TCRdb's copy holds only in-frame clones and misses some; the assay was immunoSEQ multiplex PCR. Clonal size and the V and J genes are those of that table, whereas D and trimming came from the DNA. The table has 150,000 to 200,000 clones, under 85% seen once; the top ten hold around 12%. The study counted Cohort 3 donors as recovered given two negative PCRs, clearance, or symptom resolution. Germline V gene lookup returns CDR1 LNHDA and CDR2 SQIVND (reference sequence). V was cut by 4 bases and J by 6 bases, with 12 bases left in between. The CDR3 extends over 13 amino acids.

This chain links TRBV19 with TRBJ1-2, with D perhaps TRBD1 (5 bases). Sequenced: PBMCs or T cells enriched from blood (not recorded which). This clonotype was sampled from a man between 50 and 59 years old who had recovered from COVID-19. The CDR3 nucleotides are TGTGCCAGTAGTACCTCGACAGTAAATGGCTACACCTTC. As protein: CASSTSTVNGYTF. The full variable domain, its missing parts supplied by reference TRBV19 and TRBJ1-2, is DGGITQSPKYLFRKEGQNVTLSCEQNLNHDAMYWYRQDPGQGLRLIYYSQIVNDFQKGDIAEGYSVSREKKESFPLTVTSAQKNPTAFYLCASSTSTVNGYTFGSGTRLTVV.